This entry lists 30 T cell receptor beta chains sequenced from one sample in a study of T cell responses to AZD1222 COVID-19 vaccine. The repertoire was sequenced with immunoSEQ multiplex PCR; TCRdb's copy has only in-frame clones and lacks some. The profile shows about 72,000 clones, roughly 89% of them singletons. The specimen comprised peripheral blood, sampled on day 0 of AZD1222 vaccination. The source is an adult in good health.

J is TRBJ2-2 and V is TRBV5-4, with TRBD2 as a possible D gene (6 bases). CDR3 size: 15 residues. Deletions cut 0 bases from V and 5 bases from J, with 11 bases between. In germline, CDR1 is SGHNT, CDR2 YYREEE (reference sequence). The CDR3 region is CASSLGLVRTGELFF. The CDR3 DNA reads TGTGCCAGCAGCTTGGGACTAGTTCGTACCGGGGAGCTGTTTTTT.

The chain combines TRBV21-1 with TRBJ2-7; the DNA was not used to check the table's D call, TRBD2. TRBV21-1 is assigned pseudogene status. The CDR3 extends over 14 amino acids. Written as DNA, the CDR3 is TGTGCCCCCTTTGAGTCGGGGAGGGTCTACGAGCAGTACTTC. This sequence encodes CAPFESGRVYEQYF.

This clone was observed a single time. The rearrangement uses TRBV7-2 and TRBJ2-7; D ambiguous. V was cut by 3 bases and J by 3 bases, with 9 bases left in between. CDR1 SGHTA and CDR2 FQGNSA come from the germline V gene. This CDR3 has 13 residues. CDR3 DNA sequence: TGTGCCAGCAGCTTTTTAAATTACTACGAGCAGTACTTC. It specifies CASSFLNYYEQYF.

The rearrangement uses TRBV5-4 and TRBJ2-1; 9 nucleotides align to TRBD2. This CDR3 contains 18 residues. V dropped 4 bases and J dropped 7; count of bases not matched to a gene: 18. CDR1 SGHNT and CDR2 YYREEE come from the germline V gene (reference sequence). This CDR3 is CASSPTPRGGSFRNEQFF. In nucleotides, the CDR3 is TGTGCCAGCAGCCCCACTCCGCGGGGGGGCAGTTTTAGAAATGAGCAGTTCTTC. Filled out from reference TRBV5-4 and TRBJ2-1, the complete variable domain reads ETGVTQSPTHLIKTRGQQVTLRCSSQSGHNTVSWYQQALGQGPQFIFQYYREEENGRGNFPPRFSGLQFPNYSSELNVNALELDDSALYLCASSPTPRGGSFRNEQFFGPGTRLTVL.

The rearrangement links TRBV28 to TRBJ2-1, with 9 positions matching TRBD1. Germline V gene data show CDR1 as MDHEN and CDR2 as SYDVKM. With 6 bases clipped from V and 0 bases from J, the junction kept 3 bases outside the gene matches. This CDR3 has 15 residues. The CDR3 here is CASRTTGGSYNEQFF. CDR3 nucleotide sequence: TGTGCCAGCAGGACGACAGGGGGCTCCTACAATGAGCAGTTCTTC.

This chain uses TRBV11-2 with TRBJ1-1, with no clear D. Per germline, CDR1 SGHAT and CDR2 FQNNGV. The V end lost 0 bases, the J end lost 5 bases, and 10 bases lay between the germline ends. The CDR3 runs to 14 residues. The CDR3: CASSLDRSGTEAFF. CDR3 nucleotides: TGTGCCAGCAGCTTAGATCGCAGCGGGACTGAAGCTTTCTTT.

This clone was recorded once. V usage is TRBV7-2 and J usage is TRBJ1-5; D is undetermined. V lost 5 bases to trimming and J lost 3 bases, with 11 bases between them. CDR1 and CDR2 from the germline V gene are SGHTA and FQGNSA. This CDR3 is built from 14 residues. The CDR3 DNA sequence: TGTGCCAGCAGCCAACGGGCCCTCAATCAGCCCCAGCATTTT. This translates into CASSQRALNQPQHF.

This chain joins TRBV28 and TRBJ2-3; no reliable D call. Per germline, CDR1 MDHEN and CDR2 SYDVKM. Deletions cut 3 bases from V and 0 bases from J, with 10 bases between. The CDR3 is made up of 15 amino acids. The CDR3 region is CASSFFGSSTDTQYF. The CDR3 coding sequence is TGTGCCAGCAGTTTTTTCGGTTCTAGCACAGATACGCAGTATTTT.

The V call is TRBV5-5, the J call TRBJ2-7; D gene unclear. Deletions cut 0 bases from V and 0 bases from J, with 7 bases between. This CDR3 is 14 amino acids long. Germline CDR1 SGHKS, CDR2 YYEKEE (reference sequence). In DNA, the CDR3 is TGTGCCAGCAGCTTGGCCGGGTACTCCTACGAGCAGTACTTC. Translated, it gives CASSLAGYSYEQYF. Based on the CDR3 plus reference TRBV5-5 and TRBJ2-7, the full variable domain is DAGVTQSPTHLIKTRGQQVTLRCSPISGHKSVSWYQQVLGQGPQFIFQYYEKEERGRGNFPDRFSARQFPNYSSELNVNALLLGDSALYLCASSLAGYSYEQYFGPGTRLTVT.

This chain joins TRBV7-3 and TRBJ2-3; D not resolved. V was cut by 2 bases and J by 5 bases, with 11 bases left in between. CDR3 size: 14 residues. Germline assignment: CDR1 SGHTA and CDR2 FQGTGA. Here the CDR3 reads CASSLEVGIDTQYF. The CDR3 nucleotides read TGTGCCAGCAGCTTAGAGGTGGGAATAGATACGCAGTATTTT. The variable domain in full, with the rest retrieved from reference TRBV7-3 and TRBJ2-3, is GAGVSQTPSNKVTEKGKYVELRCDPISGHTALYWYRQSLGQGPEFLIYFQGTGAADDSGLPNDRFFAVRPEGSVSTLKIQRTERGDSAVYLCASSLEVGIDTQYFGPGTRLTVL.

The rearrangement uses TRBV18 and TRBJ1-6, with TRBD1 identical over 7 bases. V gave up 5 bases and J gave up 7 bases; unmatched junction bases: 2. This CDR3 has 13 amino acids. CDR1 and CDR2 (germline): KGHSH, LQKENI. The CDR3 DNA reads as TGTGCCAGCTCAGGGGGACAGAATTCACCCCTCCACTTT. Protein product: CASSGGQNSPLHF. Looking up the rest from reference TRBV18 and TRBJ1-6 gives the full variable domain: NAGVMQNPRHLVRRRGQEARLRCSPMKGHSHVYWYRQLPEEGLKFMVYLQKENIIDESGMPKERFSAEFPKEGPSILRIQQVVRGDSAAYFCASSGGQNSPLHFGNGTRLTVT.

This rearrangement joins TRBV11-2 to TRBJ2-1; 7 bases line up with TRBD2. With V trimmed by 1 base and J by 3 bases, 3 bases remained unmatched. The germline V gene encodes CDR1 SGHAT and CDR2 FQNNGV. CDR3 size: 15 residues. This CDR3 reads CASSLVAGVYNEQFF. The DNA of the CDR3 is TGTGCCAGCAGCTTAGTAGCGGGCGTCTACAATGAGCAGTTCTTC. Full variable domain (rest looked up from reference TRBV11-2 and TRBJ2-1): EAGVAQSPRYKIIEKRQSVAFWCNPISGHATLYWYQQILGQGPKLLIQFQNNGVVDDSQLPKDRFSAERLKGVDSTLKIQPAKLEDSAVYLCASSLVAGVYNEQFFGPGTRLTVL.

The rearrangement links TRBV2 to TRBJ2-2; 9 bases map to TRBD1. The CDR3 totals 15 residues. V was clipped by 6 bases and J by 5 bases; unmatched bases: 7. Germline CDR1 is SNHLY and CDR2 is FYNNEI. Written as DNA, the CDR3 is TGTGCCAGCAGCCGGGACAGGGAGCCAACCGGGGAGCTGTTTTTT. Translation: CASSRDREPTGELFF. The whole variable domain, remainder taken from reference TRBV2 and TRBJ2-2, is EPEVTQTPSHQVTQMGQEVILRCVPISNHLYFYWYRQILGQKVEFLVSFYNNEISEKSEIFDDQFSVERPDGSNFTLKIRSTKLEDSAMYFCASSRDREPTGELFFGEGSRLTVL.

V usage is TRBV3-1 (or the pseudogene TRBV3-2) and J usage is TRBJ2-1, with 8 bases matching TRBD1. The germline V gene has CDR1 LGHDT and CDR2 YNNKEL (reference sequence). The trim removed 3 bases at V and 1 base at J, leaving 8 bases unmatched. The CDR3 covers 17 residues. The DNA for the CDR3 is TGTGCCAGCAGCCATTCCAACCAGGGGGCGTCCTACAATGAGCAGTTCTTC. Translated, it gives CASSHSNQGASYNEQFF.

The chain combines TRBV5-4 with TRBJ1-3, with D perhaps TRBD1 (5 bases). This CDR3 has 16 residues. Germline CDR1 SGHNT, CDR2 YYREEE (reference sequence). The ends were cut back, 2 bases at V and 2 bases at J, with 14 bases in the middle. CDR3 coding DNA: TGTGCCAGCAGCTTAACCGGGCCCAGGGCTGGAAACACCATATATTTT. It translates to CASSLTGPRAGNTIYF.

The rearrangement links TRBV4-3 to TRBJ2-1; TRBD2 aligns across 7 bases. This CDR3 has 13 residues. Trimming took 1 base from V and 14 from J; bases not matched to a gene: 8. Germline CDR1 and CDR2: LGHNA and YSLEER. Here the CDR3 DNA reads TGCGCCAGCAGCCAAGGACTCGCGGGAGTTGAGTTCTTC. Its translation is CASSQGLAGVEFF.

The chain carries TRBV6-5 and TRBJ2-3; D is perhaps TRBD2 (6 bases). In germline, CDR1 is MNHEY, CDR2 SVGAGI. The CDR3 covers 16 residues. Trimming removed 4 bases at V and 0 bases at J, with 14 bases between. The CDR3 spells CASSSIEAGSTDTQYF. CDR3 DNA sequence: TGTGCCAGCAGTTCCATTGAAGCGGGTAGCACAGATACGCAGTATTTT.

This chain uses TRBV28 with TRBJ2-7, with D hard to call. Germline CDR1 and CDR2: MDHEN and SYDVKM. The V end was cut by 8 bases, the J end by 4 bases, with 6 bases between. The CDR3 is made up of 10 amino acids. The CDR3 is CASGPYEQYF. For the CDR3, the DNA is TGTGCCAGCGGGCCTTACGAGCAGTACTTC.

The V and J genes are TRBV19 and TRBJ1-5; 9 nucleotides align to TRBD1. The CDR3 sequence is 15 residues long. Trimming removed 4 bases from V and 6 bases from J; junction bases left unmatched: 7. CDR1 LNHDA and CDR2 SQIVND come from the germline V gene (reference sequence). CDR3 protein: CASSRAQGAGQPQHF. The CDR3 nucleotides read TGTGCCAGTAGTAGAGCACAGGGGGCGGGTCAGCCCCAGCATTTT.

The chain links TRBV5-1 to TRBJ1-2; 9 nucleotides agree with TRBD1. The germline V gene has CDR1 SGHRS and CDR2 YFSETQ. The CDR3 is 18 amino acids. V gave up 4 bases and J gave up 3 bases; unmatched junction bases: 16. CDR3 in amino acids: CASSLGQGRHRPDYGYTF. The CDR3 region has the DNA TGCGCCAGCAGCCTCGGACAGGGGCGTCACCGCCCTGACTATGGCTACACCTTC.

This sequence joins TRBV11-3 and TRBJ2-7; 13 nucleotides align to TRBD2. The J segment lost 6 bases and the V segment lost 5 bases, leaving 7 bases of the junction unmatched. Germline CDR1 SGHNT, CDR2 YENEEA. CDR3 length: 15 amino acids. The CDR3 DNA follows: TGTGCCAGCAGCCCCGGACTAGCGGGAGTTAGCGAGCAGTACTTC. It yields the protein CASSPGLAGVSEQYF.

This clone was seen a single time. The chain carries TRBV2 and TRBJ1-1, with 7 bases lining up with TRBD1. This CDR3 spans 16 amino acids. Trimming cost V 10 bases and J 0 bases; bases outside gene matches: 14. In germline, CDR1 is SNHLY, CDR2 FYNNEI. The DNA for the CDR3 is TGTGCCACCAGGGGGGGTTACGACGGGGTGAACACTGAAGCTTTCTTT. It translates to CATRGGYDGVNTEAFF.

The chain joins TRBV11-2 to TRBJ2-6; TRBD1 might be the D (6 bases). V dropped 3 bases and J dropped 8 bases, with 14 bases sitting between them. The germline gives CDR1 SGHAT, CDR2 FQNNGV. This CDR3 has 15 amino acids. The CDR3 loop is CASSFHQGWTNVLTF. The CDR3 DNA is TGTGCCAGCAGCTTTCATCAGGGGTGGACCAACGTCCTGACTTTC. Together with reference TRBV11-2 and TRBJ2-6, the CDR3 gives the full variable domain: EAGVAQSPRYKIIEKRQSVAFWCNPISGHATLYWYQQILGQGPKLLIQFQNNGVVDDSQLPKDRFSAERLKGVDSTLKIQPAKLEDSAVYLCASSFHQGWTNVLTFGAGSRLTVL.

V is TRBV5-6 and J is TRBJ1-3, with no clear D. The V gene's germline CDR1 is SGHDT and CDR2 YYEEEE. Trimming shortened V by 5 bases and J by 0 bases, and 6 bases separated the two germline ends. There are 13 residues in the CDR3. CDR3 bases: TGTGCCAGCAGTATCCCCTCTGGAAACACCATATATTTT. Translated, it gives CASSIPSGNTIYF.

A single count supports this clone. The V and J genes are TRBV5-1 and TRBJ2-1; 11 positions match TRBD1. V lost 3 bases, J lost 8 bases, and 10 bases stayed unmatched. The CDR3 covers 16 residues. From germline, CDR1 is SGHRS and CDR2 YFSETQ. As DNA, the CDR3 is TGCGCCAGCAGCTCGGGGACAGGGGGTAACGTCGATGAGCAGTTCTTC. Translated: CASSSGTGGNVDEQFF.

The genes are TRBV9 and TRBJ1-6, with D hard to call. The CDR3 length is 16 residues. The germline V and J ends were trimmed by 2 bases and 4 bases, with 13 bases remaining between them. Germline V gene sequence: CDR1 SGDLS, CDR2 YYNGEE. DNA of the CDR3: TGTGCCAGCAGCGTTGGTGGAACAGCTTATAATTCACCCCTCCACTTT. Its translation is CASSVGGTAYNSPLHF.

The V and J genes are TRBV7-9 and TRBJ1-1, with D uncertain. The CDR3 extends over 13 amino acids. Deletions cut 1 base from V and 1 base from J, with 4 bases between. Per germline, CDR1 SEHNR and CDR2 FQNEAQ (reference sequence). CDR3 loop: CASSLGENTEAFF. DNA for the CDR3: TGTGCCAGCAGCTTAGGAGAGAACACTGAAGCTTTCTTT.

The chain couples TRBV6-1 to TRBJ1-4; the match to TRBD1 covers 8 bases. V lost 1 base to trimming and J lost 6 bases; unmatched junction nucleotides: 1. This CDR3 is built from 14 residues. Germline V lookup: CDR1 MNHNS, CDR2 SASEGT. The CDR3 loop reads CASSEGTGYEKLFF. The CDR3 DNA is TGTGCCAGCAGTGAAGGGACAGGGTATGAAAAACTGTTTTTT.

V usage is TRBV5-1 and J usage is TRBJ2-3; D remains ambiguous. Germline CDR1 reads SGHRS; CDR2 reads YFSETQ. V gave up 0 bases and J gave up 2 bases, with 10 bases separating them. CDR3 length equals 15 residues. CDR3 region: CASSLGGTITDTQYF. For the CDR3, the DNA is TGCGCCAGCAGCTTGGGGGGAACGATCACAGATACGCAGTATTTT. The full variable domain, with the rest looked up from reference TRBV5-1 and TRBJ2-3, is KAGVTQTPRYLIKTRGQQVTLSCSPISGHRSVSWYQQTPGQGLQFLFEYFSETQRNKGNFPGRFSGRQFSNSRSEMNVSTLELGDSALYLCASSLGGTITDTQYFGPGTRLTVL.

This rearrangement joins TRBV7-8 to TRBJ2-7; TRBD1 might be the D (6 bases). Germline CDR1 is SGHVS and CDR2 is FQNEAQ. V was shortened by 0 bases and J by 3 bases, with 12 bases between the two germline ends. This CDR3 has 15 amino acids. Here the CDR3 reads CASSLAQGGIYEQYF. The CDR3 DNA reads as TGTGCCAGCAGCTTAGCACAGGGTGGAATCTACGAGCAGTACTTC.